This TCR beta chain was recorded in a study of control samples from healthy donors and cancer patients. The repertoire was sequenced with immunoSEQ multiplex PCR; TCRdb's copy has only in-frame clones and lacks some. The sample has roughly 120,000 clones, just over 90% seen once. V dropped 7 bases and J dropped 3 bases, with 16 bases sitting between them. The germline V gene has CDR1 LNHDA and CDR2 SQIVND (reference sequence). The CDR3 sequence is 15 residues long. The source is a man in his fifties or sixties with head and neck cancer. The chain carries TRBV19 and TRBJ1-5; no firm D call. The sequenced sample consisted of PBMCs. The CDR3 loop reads CASMVRLRDNQPQHF. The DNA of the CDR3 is TGTGCCAGTATGGTAAGGCTAAGAGACAATCAGCCCCAGCATTTT.